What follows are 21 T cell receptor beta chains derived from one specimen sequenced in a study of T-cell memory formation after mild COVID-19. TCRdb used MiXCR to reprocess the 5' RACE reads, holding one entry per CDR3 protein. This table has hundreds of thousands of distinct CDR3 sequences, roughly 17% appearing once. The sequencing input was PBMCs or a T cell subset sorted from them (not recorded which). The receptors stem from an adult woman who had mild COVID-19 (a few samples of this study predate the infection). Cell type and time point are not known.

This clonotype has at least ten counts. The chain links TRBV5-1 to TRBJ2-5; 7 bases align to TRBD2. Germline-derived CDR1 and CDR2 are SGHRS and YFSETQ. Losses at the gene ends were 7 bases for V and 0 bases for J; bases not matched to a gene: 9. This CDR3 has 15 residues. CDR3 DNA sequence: TGCGCCAGCTCGCCCCTCGGACTAGACCAAGAGACCCAGTACTTC. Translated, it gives CASSPLGLDQETQYF.

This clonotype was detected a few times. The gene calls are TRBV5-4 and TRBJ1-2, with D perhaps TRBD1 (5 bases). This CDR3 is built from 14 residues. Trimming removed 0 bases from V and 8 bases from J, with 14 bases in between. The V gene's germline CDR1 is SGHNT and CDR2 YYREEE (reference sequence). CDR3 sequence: CASSLAGPGKGYTF. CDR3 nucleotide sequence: TGTGCCAGCAGCTTGGCCGGGCCAGGGAAGGGCTACACCTTC.

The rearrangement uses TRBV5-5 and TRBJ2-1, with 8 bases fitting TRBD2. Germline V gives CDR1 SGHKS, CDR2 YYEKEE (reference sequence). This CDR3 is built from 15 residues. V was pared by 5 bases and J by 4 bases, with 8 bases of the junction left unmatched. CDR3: CASRRGLALYNEQFF. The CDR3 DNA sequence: TGTGCCAGCAGACGCGGACTAGCCTTATACAATGAGCAGTTCTTC.

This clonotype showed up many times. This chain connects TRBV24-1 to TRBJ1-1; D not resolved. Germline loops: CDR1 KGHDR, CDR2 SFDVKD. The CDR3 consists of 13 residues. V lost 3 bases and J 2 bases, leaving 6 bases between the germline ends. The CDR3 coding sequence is TGTGCCACCAGTGATGGTCTCAACACTGAAGCTTTCTTT. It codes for CATSDGLNTEAFF.

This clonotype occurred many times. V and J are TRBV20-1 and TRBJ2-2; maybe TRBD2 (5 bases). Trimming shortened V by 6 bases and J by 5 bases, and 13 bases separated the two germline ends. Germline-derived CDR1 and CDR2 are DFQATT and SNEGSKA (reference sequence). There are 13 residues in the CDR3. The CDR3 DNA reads TGCAGTGCCTCAACGCCGGGGACCGGGGAGCTGTTTTTT. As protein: CSASTPGTGELFF.

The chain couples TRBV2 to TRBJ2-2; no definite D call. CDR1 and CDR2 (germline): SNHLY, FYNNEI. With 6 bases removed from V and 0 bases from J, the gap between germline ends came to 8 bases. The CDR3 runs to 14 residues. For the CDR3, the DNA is TGTGCCAGCAGGTTTACACCGAACACCGGGGAGCTGTTTTTT. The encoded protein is CASRFTPNTGELFF.

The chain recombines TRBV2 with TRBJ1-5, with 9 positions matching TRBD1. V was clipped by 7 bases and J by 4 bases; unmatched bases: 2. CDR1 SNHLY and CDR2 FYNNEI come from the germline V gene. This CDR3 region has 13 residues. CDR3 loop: CASTGQGNQPQHF. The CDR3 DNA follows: TGTGCCAGCACCGGACAGGGGAATCAGCCCCAGCATTTT.

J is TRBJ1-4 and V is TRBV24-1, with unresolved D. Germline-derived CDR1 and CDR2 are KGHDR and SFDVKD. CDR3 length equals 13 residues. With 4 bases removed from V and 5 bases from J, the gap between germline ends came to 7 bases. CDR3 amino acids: CATSEFSNEKLFF. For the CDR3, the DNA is TGTGCCACCAGTGAGTTCAGCAATGAAAAACTGTTTTTT.

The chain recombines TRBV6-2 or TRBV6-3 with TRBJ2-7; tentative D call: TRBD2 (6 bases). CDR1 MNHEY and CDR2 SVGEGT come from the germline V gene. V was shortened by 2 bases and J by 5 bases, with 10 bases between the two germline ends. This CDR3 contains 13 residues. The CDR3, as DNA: TGTGCCAGCAGTTACAGGGGAGGCCACGAGCAGTACTTC. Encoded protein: CASSYRGGHEQYF.

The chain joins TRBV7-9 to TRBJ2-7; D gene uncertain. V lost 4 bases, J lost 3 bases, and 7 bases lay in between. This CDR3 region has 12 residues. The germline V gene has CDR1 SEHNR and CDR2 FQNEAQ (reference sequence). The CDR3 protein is CASSSRLYEQYF. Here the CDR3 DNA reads TGTGCCAGCAGCTCCCGTCTCTACGAGCAGTACTTC.

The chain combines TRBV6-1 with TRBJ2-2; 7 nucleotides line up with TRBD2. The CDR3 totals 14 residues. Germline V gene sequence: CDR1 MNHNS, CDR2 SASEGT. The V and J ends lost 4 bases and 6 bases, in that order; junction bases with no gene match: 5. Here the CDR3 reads CASSVMRGSGELFF. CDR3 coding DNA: TGTGCCAGCAGTGTAATGCGGGGGTCCGGGGAGCTGTTTTTT.

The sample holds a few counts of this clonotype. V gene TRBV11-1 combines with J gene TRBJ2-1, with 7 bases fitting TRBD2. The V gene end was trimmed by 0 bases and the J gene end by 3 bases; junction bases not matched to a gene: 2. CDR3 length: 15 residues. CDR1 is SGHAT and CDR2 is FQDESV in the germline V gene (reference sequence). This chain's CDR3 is CASSLALADYNEQFF. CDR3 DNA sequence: TGTGCCAGCAGCTTAGCCCTAGCGGACTACAATGAGCAGTTCTTC.

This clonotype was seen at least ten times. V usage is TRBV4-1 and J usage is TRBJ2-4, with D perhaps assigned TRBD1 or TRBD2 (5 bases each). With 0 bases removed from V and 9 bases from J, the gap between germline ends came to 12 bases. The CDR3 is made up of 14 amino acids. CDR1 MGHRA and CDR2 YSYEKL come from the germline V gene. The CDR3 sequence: CASSQESTGGIQYF. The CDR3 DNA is TGCGCCAGCAGCCAAGAGTCCACTGGGGGCATTCAGTACTTC.

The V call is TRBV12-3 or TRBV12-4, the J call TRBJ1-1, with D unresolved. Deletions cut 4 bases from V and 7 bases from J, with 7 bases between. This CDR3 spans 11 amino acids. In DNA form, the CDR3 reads TGTGCCAGCAGTTATAGACATGAAGCTTTCTTT. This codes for CASSYRHEAFF.

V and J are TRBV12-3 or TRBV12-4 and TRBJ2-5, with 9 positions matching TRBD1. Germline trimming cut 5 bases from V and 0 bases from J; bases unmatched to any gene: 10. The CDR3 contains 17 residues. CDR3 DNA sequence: TGTGCCAGCAGTCGACGCCGGGACAGGGACAACCAAGAGACCCAGTACTTC. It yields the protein CASSRRRDRDNQETQYF.

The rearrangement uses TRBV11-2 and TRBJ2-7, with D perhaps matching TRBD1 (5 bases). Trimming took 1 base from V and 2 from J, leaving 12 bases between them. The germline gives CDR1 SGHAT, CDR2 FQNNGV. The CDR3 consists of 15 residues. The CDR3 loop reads CASSLGSSDTYEQYF. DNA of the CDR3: TGTGCCAGCAGCTTAGGGTCGTCGGACACCTACGAGCAGTACTTC. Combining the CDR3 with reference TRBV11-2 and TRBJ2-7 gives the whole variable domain EAGVAQSPRYKIIEKRQSVAFWCNPISGHATLYWYQQILGQGPKLLIQFQNNGVVDDSQLPKDRFSAERLKGVDSTLKIQPAKLEDSAVYLCASSLGSSDTYEQYFGPGTRLTVT.

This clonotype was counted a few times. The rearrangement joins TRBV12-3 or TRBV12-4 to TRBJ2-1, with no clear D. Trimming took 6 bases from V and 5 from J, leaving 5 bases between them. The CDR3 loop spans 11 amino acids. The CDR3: CASRANNEQFF. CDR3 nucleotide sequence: TGTGCCAGCAGGGCCAACAATGAGCAGTTCTTC.

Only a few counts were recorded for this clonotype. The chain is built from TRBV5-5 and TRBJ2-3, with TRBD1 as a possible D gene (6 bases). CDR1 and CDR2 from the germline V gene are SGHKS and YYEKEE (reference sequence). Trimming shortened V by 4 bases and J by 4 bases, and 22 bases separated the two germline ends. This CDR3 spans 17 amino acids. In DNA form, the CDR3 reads TGTGCCAGCAGCCCCTACCTCACCGTGACAGGTTCAGATACGCAGTATTTT. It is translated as CASSPYLTVTGSDTQYF.

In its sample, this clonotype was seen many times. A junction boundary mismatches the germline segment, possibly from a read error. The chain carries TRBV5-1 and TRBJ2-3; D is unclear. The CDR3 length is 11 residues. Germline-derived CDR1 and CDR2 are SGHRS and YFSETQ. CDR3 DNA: TGTGCCAGCAGTTTCGCAGATACGCAGTATTTT. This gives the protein CASSFADTQYF. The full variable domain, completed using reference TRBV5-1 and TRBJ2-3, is KAGVTQTPRYLIKTRGQQVTLSCSPISGHRSVSWYQQTPGQGLQFLFEYFSETQRNKGNFPGRFSGRQFSNSRSEMNVSTLELGDSALYLCASSFADTQYFGPGTRLTVL.

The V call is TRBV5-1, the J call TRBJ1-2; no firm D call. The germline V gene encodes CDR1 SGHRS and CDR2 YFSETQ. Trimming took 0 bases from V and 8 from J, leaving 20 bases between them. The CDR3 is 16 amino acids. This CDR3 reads CASSLEDIGTERGYTF. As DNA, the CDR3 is TGCGCCAGCAGCTTGGAAGACATAGGTACGGAGCGGGGCTACACCTTC.

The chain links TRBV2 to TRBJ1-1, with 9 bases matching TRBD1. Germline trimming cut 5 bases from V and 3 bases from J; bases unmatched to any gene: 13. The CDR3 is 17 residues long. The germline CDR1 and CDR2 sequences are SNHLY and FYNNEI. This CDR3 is CASSQQGASLGDTEAFF. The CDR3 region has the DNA TGTGCCAGCAGTCAACAGGGGGCGAGCTTAGGGGACACTGAAGCTTTCTTT. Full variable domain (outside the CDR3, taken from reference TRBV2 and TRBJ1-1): EPEVTQTPSHQVTQMGQEVILRCVPISNHLYFYWYRQILGQKVEFLVSFYNNEISEKSEIFDDQFSVERPDGSNFTLKIRSTKLEDSAMYFCASSQQGASLGDTEAFFGQGTRLTVV.